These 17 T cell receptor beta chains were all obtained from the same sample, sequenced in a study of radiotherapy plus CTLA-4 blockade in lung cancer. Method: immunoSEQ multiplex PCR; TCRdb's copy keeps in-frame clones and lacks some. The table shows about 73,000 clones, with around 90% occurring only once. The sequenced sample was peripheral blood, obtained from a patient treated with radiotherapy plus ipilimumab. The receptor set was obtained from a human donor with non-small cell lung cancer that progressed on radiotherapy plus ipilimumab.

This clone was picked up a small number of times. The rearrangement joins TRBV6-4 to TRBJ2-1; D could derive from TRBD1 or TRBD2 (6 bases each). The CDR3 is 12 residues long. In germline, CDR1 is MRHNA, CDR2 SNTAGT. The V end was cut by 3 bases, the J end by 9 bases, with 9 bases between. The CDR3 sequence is CASSEGGGEQFF. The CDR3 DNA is TGTGCCAGCAGTGAAGGAGGGGGTGAGCAGTTCTTC.

CDR3 nucleotides: TGTGCCATCAGTGAGTTGGACTCACGCACTCTCAATGAGCAGTTCTTC. Translated, it gives CAISELDSRTLNEQFF. This sequence joins TRBV10-3 and TRBJ2-1; a weak D match, TRBD2 (5 bases). The CDR3 sequence is 16 residues long. With 1 base removed from V and 6 bases from J, the gap between germline ends came to 16 bases. Germline values: CDR1 ENHRY, CDR2 SYGVKD.

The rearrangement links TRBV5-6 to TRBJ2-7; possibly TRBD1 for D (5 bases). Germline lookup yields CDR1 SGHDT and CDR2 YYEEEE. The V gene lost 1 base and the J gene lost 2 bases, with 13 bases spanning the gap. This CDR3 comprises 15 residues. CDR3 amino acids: CASSLPGYGTYEQYF. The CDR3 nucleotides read TGTGCCAGCAGCTTGCCAGGGTACGGAACCTACGAGCAGTACTTC. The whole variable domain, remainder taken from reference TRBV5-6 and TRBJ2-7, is DAGVTQSPTHLIKTRGQQVTLRCSPKSGHDTVSWYQQALGQGPQFIFQYYEEEERQRGNFPDRFSGHQFPNYSSELNVNALLLGDSALYLCASSLPGYGTYEQYFGPGTRLTVT.

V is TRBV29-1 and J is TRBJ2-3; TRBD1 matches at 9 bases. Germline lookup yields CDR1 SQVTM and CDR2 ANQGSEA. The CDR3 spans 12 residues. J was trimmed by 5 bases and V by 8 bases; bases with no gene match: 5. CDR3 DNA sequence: TGCAGCCCGACAGGGGGGGGAGATACGCAGTATTTT. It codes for CSPTGGGDTQYF.

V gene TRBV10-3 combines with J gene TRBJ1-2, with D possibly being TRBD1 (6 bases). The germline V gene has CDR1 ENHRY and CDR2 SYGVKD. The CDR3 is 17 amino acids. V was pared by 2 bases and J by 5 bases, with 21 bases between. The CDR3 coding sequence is TGTGCCATCAGTGAGAAGAACCCAGGGGCTGCATTTTATGGCTACACCTTC. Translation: CAISEKNPGAAFYGYTF.

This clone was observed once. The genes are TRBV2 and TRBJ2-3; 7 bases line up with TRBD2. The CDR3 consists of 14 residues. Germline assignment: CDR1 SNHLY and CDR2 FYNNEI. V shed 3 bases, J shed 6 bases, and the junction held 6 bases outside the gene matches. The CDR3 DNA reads TGTGCCAGCAGTGAGAGCGTGGGGGGGGATACGCAGTATTTT. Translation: CASSESVGGDTQYF.

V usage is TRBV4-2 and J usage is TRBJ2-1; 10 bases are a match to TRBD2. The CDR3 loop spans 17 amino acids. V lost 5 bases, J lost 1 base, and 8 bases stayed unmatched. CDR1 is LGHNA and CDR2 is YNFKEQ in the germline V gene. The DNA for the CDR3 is TGTGCCAGCAGCTCCCTCGGGACTAGCGAATCCTACAATGAGCAGTTCTTC. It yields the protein CASSSLGTSESYNEQFF.

The CDR3: CASSPKFVGGTNTGELFF. CDR3 sequence (DNA): TGTGCCAGCTCACCGAAATTTGTGGGCGGGACGAACACCGGGGAGCTGTTTTTT. V and J are TRBV18 and TRBJ2-2; a possible D gene is TRBD2 (6 bases). CDR1 and CDR2 from the germline V gene are KGHSH and LQKENI. V shed 3 bases and J shed 0 bases, with 17 bases lying between them. The CDR3 loop spans 18 amino acids.

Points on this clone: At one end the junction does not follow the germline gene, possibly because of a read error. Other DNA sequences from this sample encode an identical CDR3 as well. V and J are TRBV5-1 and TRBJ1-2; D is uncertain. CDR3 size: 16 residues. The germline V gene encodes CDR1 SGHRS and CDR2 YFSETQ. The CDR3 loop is CASSPWTGNEDYGYTF. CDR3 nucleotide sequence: TGCGCCAGCAGCCCATGGACGGGAAACGAGGACTATGGCTATACCTTC.

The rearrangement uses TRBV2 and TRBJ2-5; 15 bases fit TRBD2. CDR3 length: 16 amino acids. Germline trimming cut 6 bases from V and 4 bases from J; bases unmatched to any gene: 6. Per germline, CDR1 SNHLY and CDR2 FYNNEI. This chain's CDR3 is CASSQGGLAGGETQYF. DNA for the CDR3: TGTGCCAGCAGCCAAGGGGGACTAGCGGGAGGAGAGACCCAGTACTTC.

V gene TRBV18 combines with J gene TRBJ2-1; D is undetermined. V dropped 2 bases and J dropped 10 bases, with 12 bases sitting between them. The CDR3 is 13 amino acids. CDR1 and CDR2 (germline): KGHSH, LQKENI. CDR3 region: CASSPNSGEEQFF. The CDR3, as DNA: TGTGCCAGCTCACCAAACAGTGGCGAGGAGCAGTTCTTC. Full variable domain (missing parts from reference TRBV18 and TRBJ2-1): NAGVMQNPRHLVRRRGQEARLRCSPMKGHSHVYWYRQLPEEGLKFMVYLQKENIIDESGMPKERFSAEFPKEGPSILRIQQVVRGDSAAYFCASSPNSGEEQFFGPGTRLTVL.

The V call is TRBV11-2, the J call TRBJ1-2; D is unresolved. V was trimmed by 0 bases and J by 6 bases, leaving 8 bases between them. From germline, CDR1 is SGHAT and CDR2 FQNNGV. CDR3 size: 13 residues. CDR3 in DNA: TGTGCCAGCAGCTTAGACAAGGGCGATGGCTACACCTTC. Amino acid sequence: CASSLDKGDGYTF.

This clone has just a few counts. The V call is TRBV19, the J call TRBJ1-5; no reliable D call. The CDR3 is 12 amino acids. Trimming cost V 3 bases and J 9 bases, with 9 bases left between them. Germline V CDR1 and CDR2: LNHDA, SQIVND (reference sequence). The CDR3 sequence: CASSMGNRPQHF. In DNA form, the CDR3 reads TGTGCCAGTAGTATGGGGAATAGGCCCCAGCATTTT.

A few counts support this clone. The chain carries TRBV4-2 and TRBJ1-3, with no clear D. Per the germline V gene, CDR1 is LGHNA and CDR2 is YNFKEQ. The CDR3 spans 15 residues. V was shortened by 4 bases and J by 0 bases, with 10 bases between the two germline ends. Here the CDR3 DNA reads TGTGCCAGCAGCCCCGATGGGATCTCTGGAAACACCATATATTTT. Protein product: CASSPDGISGNTIYF.

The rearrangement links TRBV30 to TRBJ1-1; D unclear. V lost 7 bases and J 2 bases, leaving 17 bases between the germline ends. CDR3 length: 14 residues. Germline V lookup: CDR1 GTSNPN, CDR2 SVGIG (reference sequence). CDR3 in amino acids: CASRRPGFNTEAFF. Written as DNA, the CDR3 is TGTGCCTCCCGCCGACCGGGGTTCAACACTGAAGCTTTCTTT.

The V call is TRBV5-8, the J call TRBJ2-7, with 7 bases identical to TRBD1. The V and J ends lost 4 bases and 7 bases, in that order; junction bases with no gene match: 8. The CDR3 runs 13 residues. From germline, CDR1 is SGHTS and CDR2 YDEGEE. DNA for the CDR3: TGTGCCAGCAGCCAGACAGGGTTTGGTGAGCAGTACTTC. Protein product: CASSQTGFGEQYF.

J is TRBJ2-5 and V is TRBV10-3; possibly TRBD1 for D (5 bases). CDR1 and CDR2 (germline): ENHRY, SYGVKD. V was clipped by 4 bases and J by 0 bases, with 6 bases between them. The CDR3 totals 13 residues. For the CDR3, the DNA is TGTGCCATCAGTGGGACAAACCAAGAGACCCAGTACTTC. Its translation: CAISGTNQETQYF.